The 24 T cell receptor beta chains listed next were all sequenced from one sample in a study of blood T cell repertoires in COVID-19. Sequencing was performed with immunoSEQ multiplex PCR; in TCRdb, only in-frame clones are kept and a portion is missing. The sample has over 300,000 clones; 90% are singletons. The sequenced sample was peripheral blood. Every receptor here comes from a man between 18 and 35 years old with active or convalescent COVID-19.

The chain couples TRBV10-2 to TRBJ1-6; D unresolved. This CDR3 is built from 15 residues. The germline V gene has CDR1 WSHSY and CDR2 SAAADI. V lost 2 bases and J 7 bases, leaving 12 bases between the germline ends. The CDR3 sequence is CASSEEGLRNSPLHF. The CDR3, as DNA: TGCGCCAGCAGTGAGGAGGGTTTGAGGAATTCACCCCTCCACTTT.

CDR3 in DNA: TGTGCCAGCTTCCTGGAAGAACACAGCCCGAACACTGAAGCTTTCTTT. Translation gives CASFLEEHSPNTEAFF. This chain connects TRBV19 to TRBJ1-1; D remains unclear. The CDR3 is 16 residues long. In germline, CDR1 is LNHDA, CDR2 SQIVND (reference sequence). V lost 9 bases and J 1 base, leaving 21 bases between the germline ends.

The rearrangement links TRBV28 to TRBJ1-1, with D tentatively TRBD1 (5 bases). The germline CDR1 and CDR2 sequences are MDHEN and SYDVKM. The CDR3 is made up of 13 amino acids. V shed 11 bases and J shed 1 base, with 14 bases lying between them. The CDR3 loop reads CAGMWGGNTEAFF. CDR3 sequence (DNA): TGTGCCGGCATGTGGGGCGGGAACACTGAAGCTTTCTTT. The full variable domain, its missing parts supplied by reference TRBV28 and TRBJ1-1, is DVKVTQSSRYLVKRTGEKVFLECVQDMDHENMFWYRQDPGLGLRLIYFSYDVKMKEKGDIPEGYSVSREKKERFSLILESASTNQTSMYLCAGMWGGNTEAFFGQGTRLTVV.

This chain uses TRBV7-2 with TRBJ1-1, with TRBD1 identical over 10 bases. V lost 5 bases to trimming and J lost 4 bases; unmatched junction nucleotides: 4. CDR1 and CDR2 from the germline V gene are SGHTA and FQGNSA. CDR3 length: 14 residues. This chain's CDR3 is CASSPRDRGTEAFF. The CDR3 bases are TGTGCCAGCAGCCCTCGGGACAGGGGCACTGAAGCTTTCTTT.

The chain employs TRBV7-9 and TRBJ2-7; D remains ambiguous. Germline V lookup: CDR1 SEHNR, CDR2 FQNEAQ (reference sequence). The length of the CDR3 is 12 residues. V shed 8 bases and J shed 7 bases, with 15 bases lying between them. CDR3 coding DNA: TGTGCCAGCGACATGATGGTACGGGAGCAGTACTTC. This sequence encodes CASDMMVREQYF.

This clone has a single count. The chain uses TRBV7-2 and TRBJ1-2, with TRBD1 matching over 11 bases. The CDR3 runs 15 residues. With V trimmed by 4 bases and J by 3 bases, 4 bases remained unmatched. In germline, CDR1 is SGHTA, CDR2 FQGNSA. CDR3 residues: CASSSWTGGDYGYTF. As DNA, the CDR3 is TGTGCCAGCAGCTCTTGGACAGGGGGCGACTATGGCTACACCTTC.

Here the CDR3 reads CASSPPNPGQGTTPLHF. The CDR3, as DNA: TGTGCCAGCAGCCCACCGAACCCGGGACAGGGGACTACACCCCTCCACTTT. This chain joins TRBV9 and TRBJ1-6, with 10 bases identical to TRBD1. CDR3 size: 17 residues. CDR1 and CDR2 from the germline V gene are SGDLS and YYNGEE. Germline trimming cut 4 bases from V and 11 bases from J; bases unmatched to any gene: 15.

The chain links TRBV3-1 (or the pseudogene TRBV3-2) to TRBJ2-1; TRBD1 might be the D (5 bases). In germline, CDR1 is LGHDT, CDR2 YNNKEL (reference sequence). The V end was cut by 0 bases, the J end by 10 bases, with 16 bases between. The CDR3 totals 15 residues. The CDR3, as DNA: TGTGCCAGCAGCCAAGAATTCAGGGCCGATCAGGAGCAGTTCTTC. This gives the protein CASSQEFRADQEQFF.

The V gene is TRBV28, the J gene TRBJ1-6; 8 bases fit TRBD1. This CDR3 is built from 17 residues. V shed 6 bases and J 7 bases; nucleotides not matched to a gene: 14. The germline CDR1 and CDR2 sequences are MDHEN and SYDVKM. For the CDR3, the DNA is TGTGCCAGCAGCACGCCCTTGGTCCAGGGGGCCAATTCACCCCTCCACTTT. The encoded protein is CASSTPLVQGANSPLHF.

J is TRBJ2-7 and V is TRBV13; TRBD1 agrees at 8 bases. The germline V gene has CDR1 PRHDT and CDR2 FYEKMQ (reference sequence). There are 14 residues in the CDR3. V shed 4 bases, J shed 0 bases, and the junction held 2 bases outside the gene matches. The chain's CDR3 is CASSSQGASYEQYF. CDR3 nucleotide sequence: TGTGCCAGCAGCTCGCAGGGGGCCTCCTACGAGCAGTACTTC.

This clone is a singleton in its sample. The chain combines TRBV6-5 with TRBJ1-1; D is possibly TRBD1 (6 bases). The CDR3 loop spans 11 amino acids. The V gene lost 6 bases and the J gene lost 12 bases, with 14 bases spanning the gap. Germline V gene lookup returns CDR1 MNHEY and CDR2 SVGAGI. CDR3 loop: CASSLRDMSFF. CDR3 nucleotide sequence: TGTGCCAGCAGCCTACGGGACATGTCTTTCTTT.

The chain combines TRBV3-1 (or the pseudogene TRBV3-2) with TRBJ2-5; tentatively, D is TRBD1 (5 bases). The CDR3 has 15 amino acids. Germline loops: CDR1 LGHDT, CDR2 YNNKEL (reference sequence). Trimming took 4 bases from V and 5 from J, leaving 17 bases between them. The CDR3 coding sequence is TGTGCCAGCAGCCGCGCACAGGTGGCTCGGGAGACCCAGTACTTC. Protein sequence: CASSRAQVARETQYF.

The rearrangement uses TRBV28 and TRBJ2-7; no reliable D call. Germline-derived CDR1 and CDR2 are MDHEN and SYDVKM. The CDR3 loop spans 13 amino acids. V shed 8 bases and J shed 2 bases, with 13 bases lying between them. CDR3 nucleotides: TGTGCCAGCGGGTTGGCGGAACCCTACGAGCAGTACTTC. Translated: CASGLAEPYEQYF.

The genes are TRBV10-3 and TRBJ2-2, with TRBD1 matching 10 bases. Germline CDR1 reads ENHRY; CDR2 reads SYGVKD. With 4 bases clipped from V and 6 bases from J, the junction kept 5 bases outside the gene matches. The CDR3 contains 15 residues. CDR3 DNA: TGTGCCATCAGTGGCGGAGGGACAGGGGCCGGGGAGCTGTTTTTT. It encodes CAISGGGTGAGELFF.

V is TRBV5-1 and J is TRBJ2-7; 7 positions agree with TRBD1. V shed 3 bases, J shed 2 bases, and the junction held 8 bases outside the gene matches. CDR1 and CDR2 (germline): SGHRS, YFSETQ. The CDR3 consists of 15 residues. CDR3 in amino acids: CASSYLGTETYEQYF. CDR3 nucleotide sequence: TGCGCCAGCAGCTACCTCGGGACAGAGACCTACGAGCAGTACTTC.

The chain couples TRBV5-3 to TRBJ2-7; D remains ambiguous. TRBV5-3 is marked as an open reading frame, function uncertain. V was clipped by 1 base and J by 3 bases, with 11 bases between them. This CDR3 has 14 amino acids. The CDR3 region is CARSLCHTNYEQYF. The CDR3 DNA reads as TGTGCCAGAAGCTTGTGTCACACCAACTACGAGCAGTACTTC.

The V call is TRBV5-6, the J call TRBJ1-1; D unresolved. The CDR3 consists of 14 residues. Germline V CDR1 and CDR2: SGHDT, YYEEEE. Trimming shortened V by 0 bases and J by 1 base, and 7 bases separated the two germline ends. The CDR3 DNA is TGTGCCAGCAGCTTGGGACAAAGGAACACTGAAGCTTTCTTT. Amino acids: CASSLGQRNTEAFF.

This clone was recorded once. The chain employs TRBV7-8 and TRBJ2-1; TRBD1 aligns across 7 bases. The length of the CDR3 is 15 residues. The J segment lost 1 base and the V segment lost 6 bases, leaving 6 bases of the junction unmatched. Germline values: CDR1 SGHVS, CDR2 FQNEAQ. CDR3 sequence: CASSSDRESYNEQFF. The CDR3 nucleotides are TGTGCCAGCAGTTCCGACAGGGAGTCCTACAATGAGCAGTTCTTC.

The CDR3 spells CASRLYGRGAAYEQYF. CDR3 bases: TGTGCCAGCAGGCTATATGGGCGGGGGGCAGCCTACGAGCAGTACTTC. V and J are TRBV7-2 and TRBJ2-7; TRBD2 matches at 8 bases. This CDR3 region has 16 residues. Germline assignment: CDR1 SGHTA and CDR2 FQGNSA. V was clipped by 6 bases and J by 2 bases; unmatched bases: 12.

The chain combines TRBV27 with TRBJ2-7; 8 bases are a match to TRBD1. This CDR3 region has 15 residues. J lost 4 bases, V lost 4 bases, and 9 bases had no gene match. CDR1 MNHEY and CDR2 SMNVEV come from the germline V gene (reference sequence). CDR3 residues: CASSSLQGARYEQYF. The CDR3 DNA follows: TGTGCCAGCAGTTCCCTTCAGGGGGCCAGGTACGAGCAGTACTTC.

This clone was counted a single time. The rearrangement links TRBV6-5 to TRBJ1-5; weak D call: TRBD1 (5 bases). V was trimmed by 6 bases and J by 0 bases, leaving 9 bases between them. Per germline, CDR1 MNHEY and CDR2 SVGAGI. CDR3 length: 14 amino acids. The CDR3 loop reads CASRDTSSNQPQHF. DNA for the CDR3: TGTGCCAGCAGGGACACGAGTAGCAATCAGCCCCAGCATTTT.

The chain combines TRBV6-2 or TRBV6-3 with TRBJ2-1; tentatively, D is TRBD2 (6 bases). Germline lookup yields CDR1 MNHEY and CDR2 SVGEGT. The CDR3 sequence is 12 residues long. V dropped 6 bases and J dropped 7 bases, with 10 bases sitting between them. The CDR3 nucleotides are TGTGCCAGCAGCCTTCGGGGGAATGAGCAGTTCTTC. This gives the protein CASSLRGNEQFF.

This sequence joins TRBV12-3 or TRBV12-4 and TRBJ1-1; D perhaps matches TRBD1 (6 bases). The CDR3 extends over 12 amino acids. V was cut by 11 bases and J by 5 bases, with 15 bases left in between. The CDR3, as DNA: TGTGCCGTCGGGGGGCTGGGAACTGAAGCTTTCTTT. Amino acids: CAVGGLGTEAFF.

This chain links TRBV7-2 with TRBJ2-7, with D possibly matching TRBD1 (5 bases). CDR1 is SGHTA and CDR2 is FQGNSA in the germline V gene. The ends were cut back, 1 base at V and 2 bases at J, with 9 bases in the middle. CDR3 length: 14 residues. CDR3: CASSLGSGPYEQYF. CDR3 nucleotide sequence: TGTGCCAGCAGCTTAGGGTCAGGGCCCTACGAGCAGTACTTC.